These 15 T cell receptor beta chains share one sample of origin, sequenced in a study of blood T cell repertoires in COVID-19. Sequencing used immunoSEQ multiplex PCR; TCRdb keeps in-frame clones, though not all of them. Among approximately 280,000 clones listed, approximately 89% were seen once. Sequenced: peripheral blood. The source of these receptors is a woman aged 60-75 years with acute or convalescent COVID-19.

The CDR3 spells CASSLGVSYNSPLHF. The CDR3 DNA reads as TGTGCCAGCAGTTTAGGAGTCTCCTATAATTCACCCCTCCACTTT. V is TRBV6-2 or TRBV6-3 and J is TRBJ1-6; the D is unclear. V lost 4 bases and J 0 bases, leaving 7 bases between the germline ends. The V gene's germline CDR1 is MNHEY and CDR2 SVGEGT. The CDR3 has 15 amino acids.

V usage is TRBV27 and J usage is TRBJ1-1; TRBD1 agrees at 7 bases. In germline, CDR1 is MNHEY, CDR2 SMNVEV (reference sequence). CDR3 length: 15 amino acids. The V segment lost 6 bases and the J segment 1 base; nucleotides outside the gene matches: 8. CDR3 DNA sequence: TGTGCCAGCAGACTAGGGGGCGCGGAGAACACTGAAGCTTTCTTT. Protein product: CASRLGGAENTEAFF.

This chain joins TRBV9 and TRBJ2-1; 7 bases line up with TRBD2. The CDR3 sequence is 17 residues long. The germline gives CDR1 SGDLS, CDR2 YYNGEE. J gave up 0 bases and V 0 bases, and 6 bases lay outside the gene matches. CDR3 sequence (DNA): TGTGCCAGCAGCGTAGACTGGGGCGGGAGCTCCTACAATGAGCAGTTCTTC. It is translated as CASSVDWGGSSYNEQFF.

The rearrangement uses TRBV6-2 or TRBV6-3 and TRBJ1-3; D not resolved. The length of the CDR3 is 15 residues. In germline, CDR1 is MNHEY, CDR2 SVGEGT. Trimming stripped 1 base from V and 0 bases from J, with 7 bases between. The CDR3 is CASSYFVSSGNTIYF. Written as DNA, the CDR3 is TGTGCCAGCAGTTACTTCGTCAGCTCTGGAAACACCATATATTTT.

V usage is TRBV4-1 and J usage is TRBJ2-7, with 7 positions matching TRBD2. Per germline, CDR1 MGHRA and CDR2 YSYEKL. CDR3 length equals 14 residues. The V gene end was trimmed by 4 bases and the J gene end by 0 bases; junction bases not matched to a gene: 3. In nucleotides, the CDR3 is TGCGCCAGCAGCCCGAGCGGGGCCTCCTACGAGCAGTACTTC. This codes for CASSPSGASYEQYF.

The CDR3 DNA reads as TGTGCCAGCAGCTTAAGGACAGGGTTGGGCGAGCAGTACTTC. Protein: CASSLRTGLGEQYF. The chain couples TRBV7-2 to TRBJ2-7, with 8 bases matching TRBD1. J gave up 6 bases and V 2 bases, and 6 bases lay outside the gene matches. Looked up from germline, CDR1 is SGHTA and CDR2 is FQGNSA. The CDR3 is 14 amino acids. Complete variable domain (other parts from reference TRBV7-2 and TRBJ2-7): GAGVSQSPSNKVTEKGKDVELRCDPISGHTALYWYRQSLGQGLEFLIYFQGNSAPDKSGLPSDRFSAERTGGSVSTLTIQRTQQEDSAVYLCASSLRTGLGEQYFGPGTRLTVT.

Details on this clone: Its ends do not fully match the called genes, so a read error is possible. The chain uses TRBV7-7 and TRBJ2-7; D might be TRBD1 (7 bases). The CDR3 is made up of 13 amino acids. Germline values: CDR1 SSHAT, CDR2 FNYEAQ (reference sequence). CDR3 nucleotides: TGTGCTAGCAGCAACGACAGGGCGGGGGAGCAGTACTTC. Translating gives CASSNDRAGEQYF.

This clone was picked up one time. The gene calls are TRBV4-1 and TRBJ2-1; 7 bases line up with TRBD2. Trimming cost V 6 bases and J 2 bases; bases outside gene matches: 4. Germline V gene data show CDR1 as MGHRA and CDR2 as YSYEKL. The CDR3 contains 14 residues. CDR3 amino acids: CASSPTSAYNEQFF. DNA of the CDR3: TGCGCCAGCAGTCCCACTAGCGCCTACAATGAGCAGTTCTTC.

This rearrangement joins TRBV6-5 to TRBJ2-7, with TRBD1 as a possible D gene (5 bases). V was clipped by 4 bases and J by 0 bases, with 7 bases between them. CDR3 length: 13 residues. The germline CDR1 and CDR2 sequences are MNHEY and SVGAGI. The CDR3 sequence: CASSLTASYEQYF. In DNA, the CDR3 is TGTGCCAGCAGTTTGACAGCCTCCTACGAGCAGTACTTC.

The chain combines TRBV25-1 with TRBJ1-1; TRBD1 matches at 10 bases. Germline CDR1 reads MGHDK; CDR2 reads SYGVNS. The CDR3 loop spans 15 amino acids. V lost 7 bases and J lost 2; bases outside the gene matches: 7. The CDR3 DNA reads TGTGCCAGCATCCGGGACAGGGGATTTAACACTGAAGCTTTCTTT. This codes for CASIRDRGFNTEAFF. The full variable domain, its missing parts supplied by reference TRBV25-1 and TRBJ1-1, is EADIYQTPRYLVIGTGKKITLECSQTMGHDKMYWYQQDPGMELHLIHYSYGVNSTEKGDLSSESTVSRIRTEHFPLTLESARPSHTSQYLCASIRDRGFNTEAFFGQGTRLTVV.

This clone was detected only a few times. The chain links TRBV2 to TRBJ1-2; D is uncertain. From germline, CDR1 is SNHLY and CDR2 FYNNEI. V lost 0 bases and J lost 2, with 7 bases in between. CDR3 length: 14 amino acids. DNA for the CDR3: TGTGCCAGCAGTGAAGCCGCCAGGAACTATGGCTACACCTTC. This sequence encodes CASSEAARNYGYTF.

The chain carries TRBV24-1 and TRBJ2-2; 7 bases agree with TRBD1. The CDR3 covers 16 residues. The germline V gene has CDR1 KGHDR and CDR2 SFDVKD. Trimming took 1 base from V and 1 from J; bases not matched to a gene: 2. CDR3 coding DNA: TGTGCCACCAGTGATTTCTCAGGGGGGAACACCGGGGAGCTGTTTTTT. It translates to CATSDFSGGNTGELFF.

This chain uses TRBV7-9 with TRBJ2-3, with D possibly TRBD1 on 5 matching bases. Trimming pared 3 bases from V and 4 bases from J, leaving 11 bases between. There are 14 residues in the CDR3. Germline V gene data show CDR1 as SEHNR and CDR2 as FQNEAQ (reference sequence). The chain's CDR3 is CASSLTAPADTQYF. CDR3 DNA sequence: TGTGCCAGCAGCTTGACAGCCCCGGCAGATACGCAGTATTTT.

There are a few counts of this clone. The CDR3 nucleotides are TGTGCCAGCAGTTTAGTGGGGGCAATCAATCAGCCCCAGCATTTT. Translated: CASSLVGAINQPQHF. The chain employs TRBV27 and TRBJ1-5, with D tentatively TRBD1 (6 bases). This CDR3 has 15 amino acids. V lost 2 bases to trimming and J lost 3 bases, with 11 bases between them. The germline CDR1 and CDR2 sequences are MNHEY and SMNVEV (reference sequence).

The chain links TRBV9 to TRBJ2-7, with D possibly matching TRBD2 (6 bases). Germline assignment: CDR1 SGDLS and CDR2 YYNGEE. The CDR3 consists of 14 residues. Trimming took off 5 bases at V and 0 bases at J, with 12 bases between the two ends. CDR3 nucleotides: TGTGCCAGCAGTGGCGGGACTCCCTCCTACGAGCAGTACTTC. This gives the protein CASSGGTPSYEQYF.